The 8 T cell receptor beta chains presented below share a single source sample, sequenced in a study of T cell repertoires in cytomegalovirus infection (dated by TCRdb to about 2019). Reads for this sample came from an Illumina HiSeq 1500. TCRdb ran its own pipeline on the public reads, namely fastp trimming at Q25 and MiXCR clone calling, and kept in-frame beta chains. Identical CDR3 proteins give one entry, which carries the most common genes and DNA. This sample is represented by tens of thousands of distinct CDR3 sequences; 20% to 25% of them were singletons. 79% of the sample is taken by the ten largest. For these TCRs, the target antigens are not known. Sequencing was performed on PBMCs, sequenced either directly or after in vitro stimulation (not recorded which). The receptor source for this set is a human donor in good health (CMV status not recorded). Some clones in this sample may be carry-over from other donors' samples.

V gene TRBV7-8 combines with J gene TRBJ1-1, with a weak D call TRBD1 (5 bases). The V gene lost 5 bases and the J gene lost 5 bases, with 18 bases spanning the gap. The CDR3 sequence is 15 residues long. From germline, CDR1 is SGHVS and CDR2 FQNEAQ. CDR3 DNA: TGTGCCAGCAGCCTAGTTGGGCAGGGTCGTACTGAAGCTTTCTTT. This codes for CASSLVGQGRTEAFF.

In its sample, this clonotype was seen once. The V gene is TRBV14, the J gene TRBJ2-1; no firm D call. The V and J ends lost 0 bases and 0 bases respectively, with 12 bases between them. From germline, CDR1 is SGHDN and CDR2 FVKESK. The CDR3 sequence is 17 residues long. In DNA, the CDR3 is TGTGCCAGCAGCCAAGATCTCGCGTCTAGCTCCTACAATGAGCAGTTCTTC. Translating gives CASSQDLASSSYNEQFF.

This clonotype was detected many times. The J gene is TRBJ2-3, the V gene TRBV7-2, with TRBD2 identical over 8 bases. The germline V gene encodes CDR1 SGHTA and CDR2 FQGNSA. CDR3 length equals 18 residues. Losses at the gene ends were 5 bases for V and 1 base for J; bases not matched to a gene: 14. The CDR3 nucleotides read TGTGCCAGCAGCCCCCGGGGGCCTGGACTAGCCGGCACAGATACGCAGTATTTT. It specifies CASSPRGPGLAGTDTQYF.

The chain joins TRBV15 to TRBJ1-1; D not resolved. The CDR3 has 12 amino acids. CDR1 is LNHNV and CDR2 is YYDKDF in the germline V gene (reference sequence). V lost 0 bases to trimming and J lost 5 bases, with 4 bases between them. CDR3 sequence: CATSRDSTEAFF. The CDR3 coding sequence is TGTGCCACCAGCAGAGATTCTACTGAAGCTTTCTTT. Variable domain in full (rest from reference TRBV15 and TRBJ1-1): DAMVIQNPRYQVTQFGKPVTLSCSQTLNHNVMYWYQQKSSQAPKLLFHYYDKDFNNEADTPDNFQSRRPNTSFCFLDIRSPGLGDTAMYLCATSRDSTEAFFGQGTRLTVV.

The gene calls are TRBV7-3 and TRBJ1-4, with D uncertain. CDR1 and CDR2 (germline): SGHTA, FQGTGA. Between the trimmed V and J ends, which lost 5 bases and 8 bases, there was a span of 15 bases. The CDR3 loop spans 14 amino acids. DNA for the CDR3: TGTGCCAGCAGCATCGGTCCGAGAGGCGAAAAACTGTTTTTT. Translated, it gives CASSIGPRGEKLFF.

This clonotype has more than one count but fewer than ten. This chain joins TRBV7-9 and TRBJ2-1; D gene uncertain. V shed 3 bases and J shed 1 base, with 7 bases lying between them. Germline-derived CDR1 and CDR2 are SEHNR and FQNEAQ (reference sequence). This CDR3 region has 14 residues. The CDR3 here is CASSFDGSYNEQFF. The CDR3 DNA reads as TGTGCCAGCAGCTTCGACGGATCCTACAATGAGCAGTTCTTC.

Here the CDR3 DNA reads TGCAGTGCTGAGGTCCCGGGGGGGGTACACACTGAAGCTTTCTTT. This gives the protein CSAEVPGGVHTEAFF. The chain is built from TRBV20-1 and TRBJ1-1; possible D gene TRBD1, 5 bases. V was shortened by 5 bases and J by 3 bases, with 19 bases between the two germline ends. The CDR3 spans 15 residues. Germline assignment: CDR1 DFQATT and CDR2 SNEGSKA (reference sequence).

In the case of this clonotype: A read error may produce the germline difference seen at one junction end. This chain joins TRBV19 and TRBJ1-1; possibly TRBD1 for D (5 bases). The germline CDR1 and CDR2 sequences are LNHDA and SQIVND (reference sequence). The CDR3 length is 13 residues. In DNA form, the CDR3 reads TGTGCGAGTAATAAAAGGGAGGGGACGGAAGCTTTCTTT. Translated, it gives CASNKREGTEAFF. The variable domain in full, completed from reference TRBV19 and TRBJ1-1, reads DGGITQSPKYLFRKEGQNVTLSCEQNLNHDAMYWYRQDPGQGLRLIYYSQIVNDFQKGDIAEGYSVSREKKESFPLTVTSAQKNPTAFYLCASNKREGTEAFFGQGTRLTVV.